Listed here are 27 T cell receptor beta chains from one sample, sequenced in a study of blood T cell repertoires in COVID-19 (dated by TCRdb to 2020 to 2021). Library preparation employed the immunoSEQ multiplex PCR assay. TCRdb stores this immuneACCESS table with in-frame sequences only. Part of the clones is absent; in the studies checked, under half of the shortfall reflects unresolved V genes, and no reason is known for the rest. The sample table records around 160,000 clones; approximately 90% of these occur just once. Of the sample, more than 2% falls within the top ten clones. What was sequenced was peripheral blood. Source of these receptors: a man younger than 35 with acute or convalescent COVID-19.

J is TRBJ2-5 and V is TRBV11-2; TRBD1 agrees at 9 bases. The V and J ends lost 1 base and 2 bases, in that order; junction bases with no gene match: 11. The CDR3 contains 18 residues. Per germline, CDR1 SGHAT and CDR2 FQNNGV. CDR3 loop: CASSLGVRGQGDQETQYF. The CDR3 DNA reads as TGTGCCAGCAGCTTAGGTGTTCGGGGACAGGGAGATCAAGAGACCCAGTACTTC.

CDR3 loop: CAISKTMTAYEQYF. Here the CDR3 DNA reads TGTGCCATCTCGAAGACAATGACAGCCTACGAGCAGTACTTC. The chain carries TRBV6-5 and TRBJ2-7, with D possibly being TRBD1 (5 bases). Germline V gene data show CDR1 as MNHEY and CDR2 as SVGAGI. The V end was cut by 10 bases, the J end by 2 bases, with 18 bases between. This CDR3 contains 14 residues.

CDR3 in amino acids: CASTFSTGTGWYEQYF. The CDR3 nucleotides read TGTGCCAGCACCTTCTCGACCGGGACAGGGTGGTACGAGCAGTACTTC. The chain employs TRBV28 and TRBJ2-7, with TRBD1 matching 9 bases. Germline CDR1 and CDR2: MDHEN and SYDVKM. The CDR3 contains 16 residues. The ends lost 7 bases at V and 4 bases at J; junction bases unmatched: 14.

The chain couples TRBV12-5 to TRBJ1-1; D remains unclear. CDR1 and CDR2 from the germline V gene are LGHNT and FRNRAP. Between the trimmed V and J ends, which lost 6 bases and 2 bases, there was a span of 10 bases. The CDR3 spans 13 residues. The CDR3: CASGPLKNTEAFF. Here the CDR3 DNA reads TGTGCTAGTGGCCCCTTAAAAAACACTGAAGCTTTCTTT. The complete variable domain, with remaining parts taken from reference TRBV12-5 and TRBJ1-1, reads DARVTQTPRHKVTEMGQEVTMRCQPILGHNTVFWYRQTMMQGLELLAYFRNRAPLDDSGMPKDRFSAEMPDATLATLKIQPSEPRDSAVYFCASGPLKNTEAFFGQGTRLTVV.

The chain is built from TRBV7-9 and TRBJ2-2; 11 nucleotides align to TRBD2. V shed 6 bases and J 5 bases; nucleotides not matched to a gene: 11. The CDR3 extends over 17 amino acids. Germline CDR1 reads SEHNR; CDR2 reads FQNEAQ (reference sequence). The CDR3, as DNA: TGTGCCAGCAGTCCTGTACTAGCGGGAGCGAGGACCGGGGAGCTGTTTTTT. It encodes CASSPVLAGARTGELFF.

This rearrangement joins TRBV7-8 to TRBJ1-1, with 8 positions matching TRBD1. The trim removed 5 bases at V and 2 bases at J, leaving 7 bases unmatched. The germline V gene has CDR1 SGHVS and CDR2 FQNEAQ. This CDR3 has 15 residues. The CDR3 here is CASSKLDRVNTEAFF. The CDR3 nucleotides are TGTGCCAGCAGCAAATTGGACAGGGTAAACACTGAAGCTTTCTTT. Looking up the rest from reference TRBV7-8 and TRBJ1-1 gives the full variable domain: GAGVSQSPRYKVAKRGQDVALRCDPISGHVSLFWYQQALGQGPEFLTYFQNEAQLDKSGLPSDRFFAERPEGSVSTLKIQRTQQEDSAVYLCASSKLDRVNTEAFFGQGTRLTVV.

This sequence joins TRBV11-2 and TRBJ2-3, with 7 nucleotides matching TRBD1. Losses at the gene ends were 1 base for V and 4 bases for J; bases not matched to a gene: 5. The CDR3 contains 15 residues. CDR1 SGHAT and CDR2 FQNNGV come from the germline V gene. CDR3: CASSLGRGLSDTQYF. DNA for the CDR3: TGTGCCAGCAGCTTAGGAAGGGGGCTGTCAGATACGCAGTATTTT.

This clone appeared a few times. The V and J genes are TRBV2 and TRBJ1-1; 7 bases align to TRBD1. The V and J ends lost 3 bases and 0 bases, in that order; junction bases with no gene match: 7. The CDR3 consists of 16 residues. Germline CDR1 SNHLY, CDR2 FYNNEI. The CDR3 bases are TGTGCCAGCAGTGATAGCCACAGGGGCATGAACACTGAAGCTTTCTTT. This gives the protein CASSDSHRGMNTEAFF.

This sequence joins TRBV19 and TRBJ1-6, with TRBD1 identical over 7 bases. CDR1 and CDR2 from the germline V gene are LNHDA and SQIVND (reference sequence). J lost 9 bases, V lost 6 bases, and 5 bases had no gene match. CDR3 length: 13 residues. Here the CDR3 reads CASSLDRTSPLHF. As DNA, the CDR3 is TGTGCCAGTAGCCTGGACAGGACTTCACCCCTCCACTTT.

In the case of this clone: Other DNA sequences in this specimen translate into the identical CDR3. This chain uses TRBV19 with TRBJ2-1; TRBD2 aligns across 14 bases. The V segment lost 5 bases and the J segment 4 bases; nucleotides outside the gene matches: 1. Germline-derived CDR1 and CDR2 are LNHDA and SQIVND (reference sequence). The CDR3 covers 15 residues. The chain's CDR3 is CASSRTSGGYNEQFF. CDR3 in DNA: TGTGCCAGTAGTCGGACTAGCGGGGGGTACAATGAGCAGTTCTTC. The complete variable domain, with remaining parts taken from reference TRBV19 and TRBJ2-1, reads DGGITQSPKYLFRKEGQNVTLSCEQNLNHDAMYWYRQDPGQGLRLIYYSQIVNDFQKGDIAEGYSVSREKKESFPLTVTSAQKNPTAFYLCASSRTSGGYNEQFFGPGTRLTVL.

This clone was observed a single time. CDR3 nucleotide sequence: TGTGCCAGCAGCCCAAGGAGGGACACTGAAGCTTTCTTT. Amino acids: CASSPRRDTEAFF. V usage is TRBV3-1 (or the pseudogene TRBV3-2) and J usage is TRBJ1-1; D call uncertain. The germline CDR1 and CDR2 sequences are LGHDT and YNNKEL (reference sequence). The ends were cut back, 4 bases at V and 3 bases at J, with 9 bases in the middle. The CDR3 consists of 13 residues.

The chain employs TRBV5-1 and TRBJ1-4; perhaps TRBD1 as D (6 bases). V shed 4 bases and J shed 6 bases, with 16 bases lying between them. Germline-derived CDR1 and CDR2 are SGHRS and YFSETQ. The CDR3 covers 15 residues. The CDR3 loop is CASSRRTESDEKLFF. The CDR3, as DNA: TGCGCCAGCAGCCGGAGGACAGAAAGTGATGAAAAACTGTTTTTT.

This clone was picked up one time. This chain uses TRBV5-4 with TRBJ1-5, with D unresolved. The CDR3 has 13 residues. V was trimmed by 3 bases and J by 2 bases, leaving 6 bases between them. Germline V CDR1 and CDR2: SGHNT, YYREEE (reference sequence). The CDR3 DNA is TGTGCCAGCAGCTCCGGGGGCAATCAGCCCCAGCATTTT. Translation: CASSSGGNQPQHF.

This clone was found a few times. The CDR3 region has the DNA TGTGCCAGCAGCCCACGATGGGCTAGCGGGGGGGATACGCAGTATTTT. Its translation: CASSPRWASGGDTQYF. The rearrangement links TRBV3-1 (or the pseudogene TRBV3-2) to TRBJ2-3; 11 nucleotides agree with TRBD2. The CDR3 runs 16 residues. Germline V gene lookup returns CDR1 LGHDT and CDR2 YNNKEL (reference sequence). The V and J ends lost 4 bases and 6 bases, in that order; junction bases with no gene match: 9.

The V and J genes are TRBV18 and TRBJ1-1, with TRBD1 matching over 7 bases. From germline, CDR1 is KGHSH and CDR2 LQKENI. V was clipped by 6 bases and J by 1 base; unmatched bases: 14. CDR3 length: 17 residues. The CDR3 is CASSGTGEVASNTEAFF. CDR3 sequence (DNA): TGTGCCAGCTCGGGAACAGGGGAAGTGGCCTCGAACACTGAAGCTTTCTTT.

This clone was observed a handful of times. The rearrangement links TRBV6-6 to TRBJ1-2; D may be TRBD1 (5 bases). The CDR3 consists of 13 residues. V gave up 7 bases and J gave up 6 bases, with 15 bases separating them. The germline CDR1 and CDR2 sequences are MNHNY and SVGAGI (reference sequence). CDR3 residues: CASTSRQMDGYTF. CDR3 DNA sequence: TGTGCCAGCACGTCCCGACAGATGGATGGCTACACCTTC.

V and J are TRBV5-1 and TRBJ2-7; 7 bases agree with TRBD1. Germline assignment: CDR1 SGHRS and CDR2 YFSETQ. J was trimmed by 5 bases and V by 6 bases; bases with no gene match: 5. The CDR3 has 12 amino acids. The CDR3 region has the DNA TGCGCCAGCAAGACAGGGACCCACGAGCAGTACTTC. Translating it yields CASKTGTHEQYF.

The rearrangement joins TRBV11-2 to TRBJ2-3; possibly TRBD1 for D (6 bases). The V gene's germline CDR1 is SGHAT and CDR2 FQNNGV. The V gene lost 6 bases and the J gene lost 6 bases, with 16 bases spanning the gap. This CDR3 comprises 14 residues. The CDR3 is CASSDRDKQDTQYF. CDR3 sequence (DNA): TGTGCCAGCAGTGACCGGGACAAGCAGGATACGCAGTATTTT.

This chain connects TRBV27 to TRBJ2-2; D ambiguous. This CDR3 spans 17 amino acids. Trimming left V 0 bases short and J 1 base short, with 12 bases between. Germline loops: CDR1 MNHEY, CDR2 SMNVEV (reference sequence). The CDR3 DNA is TGTGCCAGCAGTTTATCGGTCCTCTATGGGAACACCGGGGAGCTGTTTTTT. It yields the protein CASSLSVLYGNTGELFF.

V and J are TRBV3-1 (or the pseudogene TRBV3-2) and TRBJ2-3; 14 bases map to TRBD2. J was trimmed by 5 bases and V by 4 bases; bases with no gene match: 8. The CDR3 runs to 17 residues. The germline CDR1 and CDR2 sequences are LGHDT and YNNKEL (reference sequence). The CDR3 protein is CASSRFGLAGGQDTQYF. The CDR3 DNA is TGTGCCAGCAGCCGCTTCGGACTAGCGGGGGGACAAGATACGCAGTATTTT.

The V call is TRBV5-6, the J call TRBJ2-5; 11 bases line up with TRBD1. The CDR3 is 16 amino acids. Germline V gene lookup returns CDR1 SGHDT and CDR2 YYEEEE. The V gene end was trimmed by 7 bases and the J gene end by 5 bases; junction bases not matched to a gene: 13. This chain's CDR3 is CASGFLRTGGGETQYF. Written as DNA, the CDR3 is TGTGCCAGCGGATTCCTCCGGACAGGGGGCGGGGAGACCCAGTACTTC.

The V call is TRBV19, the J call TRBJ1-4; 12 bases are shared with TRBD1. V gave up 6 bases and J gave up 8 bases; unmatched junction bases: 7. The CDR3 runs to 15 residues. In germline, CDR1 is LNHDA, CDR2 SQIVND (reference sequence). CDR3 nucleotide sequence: TGTGCCAGTAGCCGGGACAGGGGGCACGGCGAAAAACTGTTTTTT. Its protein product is CASSRDRGHGEKLFF.

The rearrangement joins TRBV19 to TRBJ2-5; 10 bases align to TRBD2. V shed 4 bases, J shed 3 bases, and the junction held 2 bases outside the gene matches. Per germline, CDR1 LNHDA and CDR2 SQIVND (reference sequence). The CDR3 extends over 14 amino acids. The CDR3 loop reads CASSRTSGKETQYF. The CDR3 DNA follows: TGTGCCAGTAGTAGGACTAGCGGAAAAGAGACCCAGTACTTC.

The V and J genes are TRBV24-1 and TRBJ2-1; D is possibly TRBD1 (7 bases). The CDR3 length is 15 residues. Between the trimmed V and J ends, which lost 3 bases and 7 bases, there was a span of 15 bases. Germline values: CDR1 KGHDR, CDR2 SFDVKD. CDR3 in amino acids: CATSDPLSGGNEQFF. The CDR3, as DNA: TGTGCCACCAGTGATCCTTTGTCAGGGGGGAATGAGCAGTTCTTC.

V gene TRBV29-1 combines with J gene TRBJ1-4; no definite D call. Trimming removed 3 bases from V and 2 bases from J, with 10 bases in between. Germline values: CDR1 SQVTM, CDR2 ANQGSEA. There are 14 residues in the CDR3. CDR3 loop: CSVDLGVTNEKLFF. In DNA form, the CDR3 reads TGCAGCGTTGATTTGGGAGTCACTAATGAAAAACTGTTTTTT. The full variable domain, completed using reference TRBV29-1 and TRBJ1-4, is SAVISQKPSRDICQRGTSLTIQCQVDSQVTMMFWYRQQPGQSLTLIATANQGSEATYESGFVIDKFPISRPNLTFSTLTVSNMSPEDSSIYLCSVDLGVTNEKLFFGSGTQLSVL.

The CDR3 nucleotides read TGTGCCAGCAGTCTCAGGGGGCGTGGGGAGACCCAGTACTTC. Amino acid sequence: CASSLRGRGETQYF. The V call is TRBV6-5, the J call TRBJ2-5, with TRBD1 matching over 8 bases. CDR1 is MNHEY and CDR2 is SVGAGI in the germline V gene. The junction had 7 bases not matched to a gene; V was cut back by 5 bases and J by 5 bases. CDR3 length: 14 amino acids.

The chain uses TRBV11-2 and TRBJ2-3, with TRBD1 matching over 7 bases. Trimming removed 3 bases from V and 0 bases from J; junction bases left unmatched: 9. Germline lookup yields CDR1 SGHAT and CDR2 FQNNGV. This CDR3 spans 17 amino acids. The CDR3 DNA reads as TGTGCCAGCAGCTTGTTTCCGGGACAGACTAGCACAGATACGCAGTATTTT. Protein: CASSLFPGQTSTDTQYF. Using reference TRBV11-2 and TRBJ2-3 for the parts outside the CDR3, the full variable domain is EAGVAQSPRYKIIEKRQSVAFWCNPISGHATLYWYQQILGQGPKLLIQFQNNGVVDDSQLPKDRFSAERLKGVDSTLKIQPAKLEDSAVYLCASSLFPGQTSTDTQYFGPGTRLTVL.